Below, one TCR beta chain is given with its context. Its matching antigen is unknown. This specimen belongs to a study of post-analysis software for immune sequencing data. Regarding the study as a whole: The study found TRBV5-6, TRBV5-1 and TRBV20-1 among a handful of TRBV segments more frequent in patients than controls. Multiple sclerosis was associated with a significant reduction in normalized Chao1 diversity relative to controls.

cDNA libraries of TCR beta carried unique molecular identifiers. TCRdb reprocessed the PCR reads via MiXCR and lists one record per CDR3 protein. Of approximately 660,000 distinct CDR3 sequences detected, around 60% appear once; the ten largest clones hold about 11%. The CDR3 loop spans 14 amino acids. Trimming took 3 bases from V and 1 from J; bases not matched to a gene: 3. Looked up from germline, CDR1 is SGHRS and CDR2 is YFSETQ. The sequenced material came from blood. This sequence joins TRBV5-1 and TRBJ1-1; 7 bases align to TRBD1. This sequence originates from a girl aged 2 to 9 with multiple sclerosis. CDR3 in amino acids: CASSWRTGNTEAFF. The CDR3 region has the DNA TGCGCCAGCAGCTGGAGGACAGGGAACACTGAAGCTTTCTTT.